This is a list of T cell receptor beta chains from one sample in a study of shared clonotypes between healthy human individuals. Produced via immunoSEQ multiplex PCR; TCRdb's table is partial and in-frame only. The table includes 2,500,000 or so clones, 80% to 95% detected once. Specimen: naive CD4+ T cells from PBMCs. These TCRs come from a young man in good health. Some clones in this sample may be carry-over from other donors' samples. Each CDR3 is given with its conserved first and last residue. The D gene is left open where the match is weak. Expanded clones are given a class, and other clones once, few, many or no size at all.

clone size: -; V gene: TRBV7-2; J gene: TRBJ1-4; D gene: TRBD1; CDR3 protein: CASSLAGQLNEKLFF; CDR3 DNA: TGTGCCAGCAGCTTAGCGGGACAGTTGAATGAAAAACTGTTTTTT
clone size: -; V gene: TRBV4-2; J gene: TRBJ2-1; D gene: TRBD2; CDR3 protein: CASSRVAGLNNEQFF; CDR3 DNA: TGTGCCAGCAGCCGCGTAGCGGGATTGAACAATGAGCAGTTCTTC
clone size: -; V gene: TRBV19; J gene: TRBJ2-1; D gene: -; CDR3 protein: CASSIWGRGKGNEQFF; CDR3 DNA: TGTGCCAGTAGTATATGGGGGAGAGGTAAAGGAAATGAGCAGTTCTTC
clone size: once; V gene: TRBV2; J gene: TRBJ2-7; D gene: TRBD1; CDR3 protein: CASKGASAGAYEQYF; CDR3 DNA: TGTGCCAGCAAGGGGGCGTCGGCGGGCGCCTACGAGCAGTACTTC
clone size: -; V gene: TRBV6-1; J gene: TRBJ1-1; D gene: TRBD1; CDR3 protein: CASTRIGQVTEAFF; CDR3 DNA: TGTGCCAGCACAAGAATCGGACAGGTCACTGAAGCTTTCTTT
clone size: -; V gene: TRBV6-1; J gene: TRBJ1-4; D gene: -; CDR3 protein: CASFIRGLNEKLFF; CDR3 DNA: TGTGCCAGCTTTATCAGGGGTTTGAATGAAAAACTGTTTTTT
clone size: -; V gene: TRBV18; J gene: TRBJ1-1; D gene: TRBD1; CDR3 protein: CASSPGTGNTEAFF; CDR3 DNA: TGTGCCAGCTCACCCGGGACAGGGAACACTGAAGCTTTCTTT
clone size: -; V gene: TRBV29-1; J gene: TRBJ2-5; D gene: -; CDR3 protein: CSVGPDQETQYF; CDR3 DNA: TGCAGCGTTGGCCCAGACCAAGAGACCCAGTACTTC
clone size: -; V gene: TRBV2; J gene: TRBJ1-2; D gene: -; CDR3 protein: CASRARGADGYTF; CDR3 DNA: TGTGCCAGCAGGGCCCGGGGGGCTGATGGCTACACCTTC
clone size: -; V gene: TRBV4-2; J gene: TRBJ1-4; D gene: -; CDR3 protein: CASSQERGNGDEKLFF; CDR3 DNA: TGTGCCAGCAGCCAAGAGAGGGGGAATGGTGATGAAAAACTGTTTTTT
clone size: few; V gene: TRBV2; J gene: TRBJ2-5; D gene: -; CDR3 protein: CASSEAETQYF; CDR3 DNA: TGTGCCAGCAGTGAAGCAGAGACCCAGTACTTC